These T cell receptor beta chains were read from a single sample in a study of PD-L1 blockade in urothelial cancer. Sequencing was performed with immunoSEQ multiplex PCR; in TCRdb, only in-frame clones are kept and a portion is missing. The table lists approximately 24,000 clones, 80% to 90% of them singletons. The input for sequencing was PBMCs, taken around atezolizumab (anti-PD-L1) treatment. The receptors shown here come from a man aged 55 to 70 with urothelial cancer. Each CDR3 is given with its conserved first and last residue. A D gene is named only where the DNA matches it firmly. The size field is filled for only some rows; it gives once, few, many or a size class.

v_call	clone_size	j_call	d_call	cdr3_nt	cdr3_aa
TRBV7-9	NA	TRBJ1-4	TRBD1	TGTGCCAGCAGCCGGACAGGGGGGAATGAAAAACTGTTTTTT	CASSRTGGNEKLFF
TRBV9	NA	TRBJ1-2	NA	TGTGCCAGCAGCCCCCGGGAGGCCCGACCTAACTATGGCTACACCTTC	CASSPREARPNYGYTF
TRBV5-1	once	TRBJ1-6	NA	TGCGCCAGCAGCTTGGGGCAGAAAAATTCACCCCTCCACTTT	CASSLGQKNSPLHF
TRBV5-4	NA	TRBJ2-1	TRBD2	TGTGCCAGCAGCTCCGGGACTAGCAATGAGCAGTTCTTC	CASSSGTSNEQFF
TRBV2	NA	TRBJ2-1	TRBD1	TGTGCCAGCAGTGGGCTTGATGGGACAGGGAAGGAGTTCTTC	CASSGLDGTGKEFF
TRBV19	NA	TRBJ2-7	NA	TGTGCCAGTAGTATCTGGGCCGGCTACGAGCAGTACTTC	CASSIWAGYEQYF
TRBV19	NA	TRBJ1-3	NA	TGTGCCAGTAGTATATCACACGGACAGATGTACTCTGGAAACACCATATATTTT	CASSISHGQMYSGNTIYF
TRBV5-4	NA	TRBJ2-7	TRBD1	TGTGCCAGCAGCTTGGGGGGACAGGGGTCTCGACAGAGAATCTCCTACGAGCAGTACTTC	CASSLGGQGSRQRISYEQYF
TRBV29-1	NA	TRBJ2-1	TRBD1	TGCAGCGTTGCCACCTCCGGGACAGGGATCACGAATGAGCAGTTCTTC	CSVATSGTGITNEQFF
TRBV11-2	NA	TRBJ2-1	NA	TGTGCCAGCAGCTTAGAGAGGGTTGGTGAGCAGTTCTTC	CASSLERVGEQFF
TRBV5-1	NA	TRBJ2-1	NA	TGCGCCAGCAGCTTGGGTTTACAAACATACAATGAGCAGTTCTTC	CASSLGLQTYNEQFF
TRBV7-3	NA	TRBJ2-2	NA	TGTGCCAGCAGCCGAGGGGGAGTGAACACCGGGGAGCTGTTTTTT	CASSRGGVNTGELFF
TRBV30	NA	TRBJ2-7	TRBD1	TGTGCCTGGATCAGCCACGGGACAGGGTCCTACGAGCAGTACTTC	CAWISHGTGSYEQYF
TRBV2	few	TRBJ1-2	NA	TGTGCCAGCAGTCCAATCAGGGGAGTTAGCGATGGCTACACCTTC	CASSPIRGVSDGYTF
TRBV10-3	NA	TRBJ1-2	NA	TGTGCCATCACAGGCCCCAACTATGGCTACACCTTC	CAITGPNYGYTF
TRBV2	once	TRBJ2-4	NA	TGTGCCAGCAGTTCAATAGGGGCTGAAGCCAAAAACATTCAGTACTTC	CASSSIGAEAKNIQYF
TRBV7-6	few	TRBJ2-5	TRBD2	TGTGCCAGCAGCTCGGGACTAGCGGGGGGGCCGGAGACCCAGTACTTC	CASSSGLAGGPETQYF
TRBV30	NA	TRBJ1-2	TRBD1	TGTGCCAGTAGGGACAGGGAGAACTATGGCTACACCTTC	CASRDRENYGYTF
TRBV5-1	NA	TRBJ2-7	NA	TGCGCCAGCAGCTTGGCAGGCTTTTCCTACGAGCAGTACTTC	CASSLAGFSYEQYF
TRBV7-2	few	TRBJ2-1	TRBD1	TGTGCCAGCAGCCGACCGGGACAGGGGTTTCATGAGCAGTTCTTC	CASSRPGQGFHEQFF
TRBV30	few	TRBJ1-6	TRBD1	TGTGCCTGGGCTCGGACAGGGGCTCATTCACCCCTCCACTTT	CAWARTGAHSPLHF
TRBV5-6	NA	TRBJ2-1	TRBD2	TGTGCCAGCACCACGGGGGGGAACAATGAGCAGTTCTTC	CASTTGGNNEQFF
TRBV11-2	NA	TRBJ2-7	NA	TGTGCCAGCAGCTTAGGGGCCTGGCCCTACGAGCAGTACTTC	CASSLGAWPYEQYF
TRBV27	once	TRBJ2-1	TRBD2	TGTGCCAGCAGTTCCTGGGAAGTAGCGGGATCCTACAATGAGCAGTTCTTC	CASSSWEVAGSYNEQFF
TRBV5-4	NA	TRBJ2-7	NA	TGTGCCAGCAGCTCGGGCCTGACAGGAACCTACGAGCAGTACTTC	CASSSGLTGTYEQYF
TRBV11-2	NA	TRBJ2-1	NA	TGTGCCAGCAGCTTAGAGATACTAGGCTATGAGCAGTTCTTC	CASSLEILGYEQFF
TRBV5-1	NA	TRBJ1-1	NA	TGCGCCAGCAGCTTACAGGGTATGATGAACACTGAAGCTTTCTTT	CASSLQGMMNTEAFF
TRBV5-1	NA	TRBJ1-4	NA	TGCGCCAGCAGCTTTGGGGGGAATGAAAAACTGTTTTTT	CASSFGGNEKLFF
TRBV7-3	NA	TRBJ1-2	NA	TGTGCCAGCAGCATATCCTCCTATGGCTACACCTTC	CASSISSYGYTF
TRBV7-9	NA	TRBJ2-3	NA	TGTGCCAGCAGCTTGGCGGGGGCCATAGAGGATACGCAGTATTTT	CASSLAGAIEDTQYF
TRBV9	NA	TRBJ1-5	NA	TGTGCCAGCGGGGGGTTGACGGCGTCTCAGCCCCAGCATTTT	CASGGLTASQPQHF
TRBV19	NA	TRBJ2-5	NA	TGTGCCAGTAGTATAGGGCCCCGGGTAGAGACCCAGTACTTC	CASSIGPRVETQYF
TRBV9	NA	TRBJ2-1	TRBD1	TGTGCCAGCAGCCAGACAGGGCGGCAGACAGGTAGTGAGCAGTTCTTC	CASSQTGRQTGSEQFF
TRBV7-8	NA	TRBJ2-7	NA	TGTGCCAGCAGGGGAACAGGGAACTCCTACGAGCAGTACTTC	CASRGTGNSYEQYF
TRBV6-5	NA	TRBJ2-3	NA	TGTGCCAGCAGTCAACAAACAGATACGCAGTATTTT	CASSQQTDTQYF
TRBV9	NA	TRBJ1-2	TRBD1	TGTGCCAGCACCCGGGGGACAGGGGCTATTAACTATGGCTACACCTTC	CASTRGTGAINYGYTF
TRBV10-2	NA	TRBJ2-5	TRBD2	TGCGCCAGCAGGCTAGCGGTTCAAGAGACCCAGTACTTC	CASRLAVQETQYF